Shown below are 30 T cell receptor beta chains from a single sample sequenced in a study of response to subunit inactivated influenza vaccine. MiXCR, applied by TCRdb to the RT-PCR reads, yields one record per CDR3 protein. This table has 610,000 or so distinct CDR3 sequences, 12% to 15% appearing once. The material sequenced was PBMCs from blood, taken 12 days after vaccination. The receptor set was obtained from a man aged 50 to 59 who received an inactivated influenza vaccine.

This clonotype was detected many times. V and J are TRBV24-1 and TRBJ2-1; TRBD1 might be the D (6 bases). Trimming stripped 3 bases from V and 10 bases from J, with 12 bases between. Germline V lookup: CDR1 KGHDR, CDR2 SFDVKD. This CDR3 contains 13 residues. The CDR3 sequence: CATSDLQGREQFF. CDR3 nucleotide sequence: TGTGCCACCAGTGATCTACAGGGTCGCGAGCAGTTCTTC.

The chain combines TRBV4-3 with TRBJ2-1; TRBD2 matches 8 bases. The V segment lost 3 bases and the J segment 7 bases; nucleotides outside the gene matches: 5. The CDR3 extends over 14 amino acids. Looked up from germline, CDR1 is LGHNA and CDR2 is YSLEER. The CDR3 bases are TGCGCCAGCAGCCAGGGGACTAGTGAAAATGAGCAGTTCTTC. Translated: CASSQGTSENEQFF.

The chain recombines TRBV12-3 or TRBV12-4 with TRBJ1-2; 8 nucleotides align to TRBD1. This CDR3 has 13 amino acids. The junction had 6 bases not matched to a gene; V was cut back by 6 bases and J by 6 bases. CDR3 nucleotide sequence: TGTGCCAGCAGCCCGGGACAGGTCCATGGCTACACCTTC. It specifies CASSPGQVHGYTF.

This clonotype has more than one count but fewer than ten. V is TRBV19 and J is TRBJ1-5; D gene unclear. V was trimmed by 0 bases and J by 7 bases, leaving 7 bases between them. CDR1 is LNHDA and CDR2 is SQIVND in the germline V gene (reference sequence). The CDR3 loop spans 13 amino acids. The CDR3 region is CASSIERGQPQHF. CDR3 DNA sequence: TGTGCCAGTAGTATAGAACGCGGGCAGCCCCAGCATTTT. Based on the CDR3 plus reference TRBV19 and TRBJ1-5, the full variable domain is DGGITQSPKYLFRKEGQNVTLSCEQNLNHDAMYWYRQDPGQGLRLIYYSQIVNDFQKGDIAEGYSVSREKKESFPLTVTSAQKNPTAFYLCASSIERGQPQHFGDGTRLSIL.

This clonotype was seen more than once but under ten times. The chain employs TRBV12-3 or TRBV12-4 and TRBJ2-3; 7 positions agree with TRBD1. CDR3 size: 16 residues. Trimming removed 4 bases from V and 5 bases from J; junction bases left unmatched: 12. The CDR3 DNA sequence: TGTGCCAGCAGTTGGAGGCCCCACAGGGGTGGAGATACGCAGTATTTT. As protein: CASSWRPHRGGDTQYF.

This clonotype was seen more than once but under ten times. The genes are TRBV20-1 and TRBJ2-1, with 10 bases matching TRBD2. This CDR3 is 14 amino acids long. Germline V gives CDR1 DFQATT, CDR2 SNEGSKA (reference sequence). The J segment lost 7 bases and the V segment lost 6 bases, leaving 9 bases of the junction unmatched. The CDR3 here is CSASASGGRNEQFF. In DNA, the CDR3 is TGCAGTGCCAGCGCTAGCGGGGGAAGGAATGAGCAGTTCTTC.

The rearrangement uses TRBV7-2 and TRBJ2-5; D may correspond to TRBD1 or TRBD2 (5 bases each). The CDR3 totals 15 residues. Per the germline V gene, CDR1 is SGHTA and CDR2 is FQGNSA. The V and J ends lost 4 bases and 7 bases respectively, with 19 bases between them. The CDR3 sequence: CASSYNLGTSGTQYF. The CDR3 bases are TGTGCCAGCAGCTATAATCTGGGGACCTCCGGGACCCAGTACTTC.

This clonotype was observed a handful of times. This sequence joins TRBV20-1 and TRBJ2-2; TRBD2 matches 7 bases. The CDR3 has 16 amino acids. The germline V gene has CDR1 DFQATT and CDR2 SNEGSKA (reference sequence). The V and J ends lost 0 bases and 1 base, in that order; junction bases with no gene match: 5. DNA of the CDR3: TGCAGTGCTAGAGATCTTTTAGCGGGGAACACCGGGGAGCTGTTTTTT. Translation: CSARDLLAGNTGELFF.

In its sample, this clonotype was seen a few times. The chain joins TRBV7-9 to TRBJ1-1, with TRBD1 matching 7 bases. Trimming cost V 5 bases and J 8 bases; bases outside gene matches: 2. This CDR3 comprises 11 residues. CDR1 is SEHNR and CDR2 is FQNEAQ in the germline V gene (reference sequence). In DNA, the CDR3 is TGTGCCAGCAGCCCGACAGGGGAAGCTTTCTTT. It translates to CASSPTGEAFF.

In this sample, this clonotype turned up a few times. The J gene is TRBJ2-7, the V gene TRBV27, with 7 bases identical to TRBD2. V lost 5 bases and J lost 2; bases outside the gene matches: 6. CDR1 is MNHEY and CDR2 is SMNVEV in the germline V gene (reference sequence). This CDR3 is 14 amino acids long. The CDR3 DNA sequence: TGTGCCAGCAGTCCGGCTGGGACTACCTACGAGCAGTACTTC. This translates into CASSPAGTTYEQYF.

This clonotype was detected only a few times. The chain employs TRBV7-2 and TRBJ1-1; D remains ambiguous. Trimming removed 2 bases from V and 5 bases from J, with 12 bases in between. The CDR3 is 14 amino acids. Germline V gene sequence: CDR1 SGHTA, CDR2 FQGNSA. The CDR3 loop reads CASSLNTGRTEAFF. DNA of the CDR3: TGTGCCAGCAGCTTAAATACGGGGAGAACTGAAGCTTTCTTT.

The V call is TRBV2, the J call TRBJ1-6, with unresolved D. Between the trimmed V and J ends, which lost 10 bases and 4 bases, there was a span of 11 bases. The CDR3 has 13 residues. Germline values: CDR1 SNHLY, CDR2 FYNNEI. The CDR3 nucleotides are TGTGCCACAACCCAAGAATATAATTCACCCCTCCACTTT. Protein product: CATTQEYNSPLHF. Looking up the rest from reference TRBV2 and TRBJ1-6 gives the full variable domain: EPEVTQTPSHQVTQMGQEVILRCVPISNHLYFYWYRQILGQKVEFLVSFYNNEISEKSEIFDDQFSVERPDGSNFTLKIRSTKLEDSAMYFCATTQEYNSPLHFGNGTRLTVT.

This clonotype was seen more than once but under ten times. The genes are TRBV4-1 and TRBJ1-5; D remains unclear. The CDR3 runs to 17 residues. V lost 1 base and J 0 bases, leaving 13 bases between the germline ends. CDR1 is MGHRA, CDR2 YSYEKL, per germline. For the CDR3, the DNA is TGCGCCAGCAGCCAAGGCAGCCTTTTGAATAGCAATCAGCCCCAGCATTTT. Encoded protein: CASSQGSLLNSNQPQHF.

In its sample, this clonotype was seen a few times. The CDR3 DNA reads as TGTGCCAGCAGCTTAGGACTAGCGGGATGGGGGCAAGAGACCCAGTACTTC. Protein sequence: CASSLGLAGWGQETQYF. This sequence joins TRBV7-8 and TRBJ2-5; 11 bases align to TRBD2. The CDR3 has 17 amino acids. The germline CDR1 and CDR2 sequences are SGHVS and FQNEAQ. J lost 2 bases, V lost 1 base, and 6 bases had no gene match.

This clonotype was found many times. The chain links TRBV6-1 to TRBJ2-1; the D is unclear. V gave up 6 bases and J gave up 0 bases, with 6 bases separating them. In germline, CDR1 is MNHNS, CDR2 SASEGT. CDR3 length: 13 residues. DNA of the CDR3: TGTGCCAGCAGGCCTAGCTCCTACAATGAGCAGTTCTTC. Its translation: CASRPSSYNEQFF.

The chain recombines TRBV10-1 with TRBJ1-2; D gene unclear. The germline V gene encodes CDR1 WNHNN and CDR2 SYGVQD (reference sequence). The CDR3 consists of 13 residues. V lost 0 bases to trimming and J lost 11 bases, with 13 bases between them. The DNA for the CDR3 is TGCGCCAGCAGTGAGTCTAGTAGCCGACGATACACCTTC. Translating gives CASSESSSRRYTF.

The CDR3 DNA is TGTGCCAGCAGGAAAGCGACAGACTTCTTGAACTATGGCTACACCTTC. Its translation is CASRKATDFLNYGYTF. This chain joins TRBV12-3 or TRBV12-4 and TRBJ1-2; perhaps TRBD1 as D (5 bases). The CDR3 loop spans 16 amino acids. Trimming stripped 6 bases from V and 2 bases from J, with 19 bases between.

Only a few counts were recorded for this clonotype. The chain carries TRBV2 and TRBJ1-5; D remains unclear. The CDR3 is 13 amino acids. Germline V gives CDR1 SNHLY, CDR2 FYNNEI. Trimming cost V 7 bases and J 6 bases, with 13 bases left between them. DNA of the CDR3: TGTGCCAGCAAGACGGACGTGAGTCAGCCCCAGCATTTT. It is translated as CASKTDVSQPQHF.

The table lists this clonotype with a few counts. J is TRBJ1-5 and V is TRBV12-3 or TRBV12-4; D unresolved. This CDR3 is built from 16 residues. V shed 5 bases and J shed 0 bases, with 14 bases lying between them. This chain's CDR3 is CASSHAGGNSNQPQHF. The CDR3 nucleotides read TGTGCCAGCAGTCACGCAGGTGGGAATAGCAATCAGCCCCAGCATTTT.

This clonotype was seen more than once but under ten times. The V call is TRBV4-3, the J call TRBJ2-7, with 7 bases fitting TRBD2. Germline values: CDR1 LGHNA, CDR2 YSLEER. V shed 0 bases and J 3 bases; nucleotides not matched to a gene: 8. This CDR3 has 16 amino acids. CDR3 DNA sequence: TGCGCCAGCAGCCAAGATCTTGGCGGGAGCGTCTACGAGCAGTACTTC. It is translated as CASSQDLGGSVYEQYF.

This clonotype appeared a few times. The chain is built from TRBV27 and TRBJ1-1, with 8 bases that match TRBD1. Germline V CDR1 and CDR2: MNHEY, SMNVEV (reference sequence). This CDR3 spans 15 amino acids. V shed 5 bases and J 0 bases; nucleotides not matched to a gene: 5. Here the CDR3 DNA reads TGTGCCAGCAGTCCTAGGGACAGGTTGAACACTGAAGCTTTCTTT. This codes for CASSPRDRLNTEAFF.

This chain links TRBV2 with TRBJ1-5; possible D gene TRBD1, 6 bases. The ends were cut back, 8 bases at V and 7 bases at J, with 12 bases in the middle. Germline CDR1 is SNHLY and CDR2 is FYNNEI. This CDR3 comprises 12 residues. The CDR3 here is CASRGGRQPQHF. CDR3 DNA: TGTGCCAGCCGAGGGGGAAGGCAGCCCCAGCATTTT.

The chain combines TRBV20-1 with TRBJ1-5, with D tentatively TRBD1 (6 bases). From germline, CDR1 is DFQATT and CDR2 SNEGSKA (reference sequence). Trimming took 6 bases from V and 7 from J, leaving 13 bases between them. CDR3 length equals 12 residues. CDR3 nucleotides: TGCAGTGCCCGGGACACCCAACAGCCCCAGCATTTT. This translates into CSARDTQQPQHF.

The V gene is TRBV5-1, the J gene TRBJ2-1; D call uncertain. Trimming stripped 2 bases from V and 2 bases from J, with 8 bases between. CDR1 is SGHRS, CDR2 YFSETQ, per germline. This CDR3 has 14 amino acids. The CDR3 loop is CASSFTTPYNEQFF. The DNA for the CDR3 is TGCGCCAGCAGCTTCACAACTCCCTACAATGAGCAGTTCTTC.

The chain couples TRBV6-2 or TRBV6-3 to TRBJ2-7; D ambiguous. CDR1 is MNHEY, CDR2 SVGEGT, per germline. The CDR3 length is 11 residues. V lost 1 base and J 7 bases, leaving 5 bases between the germline ends. The CDR3 reads CASSYLLEQYF. CDR3 DNA: TGTGCCAGCAGTTACTTATTGGAGCAGTACTTC.

The genes are TRBV7-6 and TRBJ2-5; a possible D gene is TRBD1 (6 bases). Germline CDR1 reads SGHVS; CDR2 reads FNYEAQ. The length of the CDR3 is 15 residues. Between the trimmed V and J ends, which lost 0 bases and 4 bases, there was a span of 12 bases. CDR3 sequence (DNA): TGTGCCAGCAGCTTAGCACAGGGCAAGGGAGAGACCCAGTACTTC. This gives the protein CASSLAQGKGETQYF.

The sample holds many counts of this clonotype. The V call is TRBV5-1, the J call TRBJ2-1; 13 nucleotides align to TRBD2. The V segment lost 4 bases and the J segment 2 bases; nucleotides outside the gene matches: 3. There are 16 residues in the CDR3. Germline loops: CDR1 SGHRS, CDR2 YFSETQ. The CDR3 DNA follows: TGCGCCAGCAGCCCCGGACTAGCGGGAGCCTACAATGAGCAGTTCTTC. It is translated as CASSPGLAGAYNEQFF. The full variable domain, with the rest looked up from reference TRBV5-1 and TRBJ2-1, is KAGVTQTPRYLIKTRGQQVTLSCSPISGHRSVSWYQQTPGQGLQFLFEYFSETQRNKGNFPGRFSGRQFSNSRSEMNVSTLELGDSALYLCASSPGLAGAYNEQFFGPGTRLTVL.

The CDR3 nucleotides read TGCGCCAGCAGCCAAGATATTGATTCACCCCTCCACTTT. It translates to CASSQDIDSPLHF. J is TRBJ1-6 and V is TRBV4-3, with D unresolved. Germline CDR1 is LGHNA and CDR2 is YSLEER. The CDR3 runs 13 residues. Trimming cost V 0 bases and J 8 bases, with 5 bases left between them.

This clonotype was recorded a few times. The CDR3 DNA reads as TGTGCCAGCAGTTTGCAGGGCGGCCTAAGGGGCTACACCTTC. Translated: CASSLQGGLRGYTF. The chain is built from TRBV12-3 or TRBV12-4 and TRBJ1-2; possible D gene TRBD1, 5 bases. The CDR3 extends over 14 amino acids. V lost 3 bases and J 8 bases, leaving 16 bases between the germline ends.

The chain has TRBV11-2 and TRBJ2-7; D not certain. V dropped 2 bases and J dropped 4 bases, with 15 bases sitting between them. This CDR3 contains 15 residues. Germline CDR1 is SGHAT and CDR2 is FQNNGV. The CDR3 region is CASSLSDGLRYEQYF. DNA of the CDR3: TGTGCCAGCAGCTTATCGGATGGGCTGAGATACGAGCAGTACTTC.